The rows below give T cell receptor beta chains drawn from one sample of a study of T cells in Graves' hyperthyroidism and ophthalmopathy. TCRdb fed the multiplex PCR reads into MiXCR, producing one record per CDR3 protein. The sample contains a few hundred thousand distinct CDR3 sequences, under 15% of which appear only once. Sequencing input: blood. The receptors come from a woman aged 18-29 years with Graves' hyperthyroidism. The CDR3 runs from the conserved cysteine through the conserved F or W. D genes are given only for firm matches. Expanded clones are given a class, and other clones once, few, many or no size at all.

j_call cdr3_length d_call clone_size v_call cdr3_nt cdr3_aa
TRBJ2-1 13 . . TRBV9 TGTGCCAGCAGCGGGGGAAGGGACAATGAGCAGTTCTTC CASSGGRDNEQFF
TRBJ2-5 15 TRBD2 . TRBV11-2 TGTGCCAGCAGCGGGACTAGCGGGCACCAAGAGACCCAGTACTTC CASSGTSGHQETQYF
TRBJ2-5 15 TRBD1 . TRBV28 TGTGCCAGCAGTTTCGACGGGACAGGGGTAGAGACCCAGTACTTC CASSFDGTGVETQYF
TRBJ2-5 14 . many TRBV4-1 TGCGCCAGCAGCCAAGATCTGGGCGGGGAGACCCAGTACTTC CASSQDLGGETQYF
TRBJ1-4 14 TRBD1 few TRBV7-8 TGTGCCAGCAGCTTAGTACAGGGGGATGAAAAACTGTTTTTT CASSLVQGDEKLFF
TRBJ2-4 16 . . TRBV4-1 TGCGCCAGCAGCCCAGGGGGGCTCCCCAGCGAAAACATTCAGTACTTC CASSPGGLPSENIQYF
TRBJ2-5 10 . many TRBV20-1 TGCAGTGCCGTCGAAGAGACCCAGTACTTC CSAVEETQYF
TRBJ2-2 18 . . TRBV14 TGTGCCAGCAGCCCCAAAAGACGTCCGGCGTTGATGGACGGGGAGCTGTTTTTT CASSPKRRPALMDGELFF
TRBJ1-1 14 . many TRBV2 TGTGCCAGCAGTGAAGAAGGGCCGAACACTGAAGCTTTCTTT CASSEEGPNTEAFF
TRBJ1-2 16 . many TRBV7-8 TGTGCCAGCAGCTTAGGGGACGGCGGTGCTAACTATGGCTACACCTTC CASSLGDGGANYGYTF
TRBJ1-2 14 . many TRBV5-8 TGTGCCAGCAGCTTTGGAGGGGGACTCTATGGCTACACCTTC CASSFGGGLYGYTF
TRBJ2-5 14 . many TRBV28 TGTGCCAGCAGTTTAAGTGGGGGTCCAGAGACCCAGTACTTC CASSLSGGPETQYF
TRBJ2-1 13 . many TRBV28 TGTGCCAGCAGTATGGGACAACTTGTGGGTCAGTTCTTC CASSMGQLVGQFF
TRBJ2-3 15 TRBD2 many TRBV20-1 TGCAGTGCTAGAGATATACTAGCGGGGGGAGATACGCAGTATTTT CSARDILAGGDTQYF
TRBJ2-1 16 TRBD2 many TRBV27 TGTGCCAGCAGTTTATGGTCGGGTAGACTAGCCAATGAGCAGTTCTTC CASSLWSGRLANEQFF
TRBJ1-1 16 . many TRBV14 TGTGCCAGCAGCCCATATGACGGACCCTTCAACACTGAAGCTTTCTTT CASSPYDGPFNTEAFF
TRBJ1-1 17 . many TRBV12-3/TRBV12-4 TGTGCCAGCAGTTTAGGGGGAGGAGGGGGGGTTTGGACTGAAGCTTTCTTT CASSLGGGGGVWTEAFF
TRBJ2-3 13 . many TRBV7-6 TGTGCCAGCACCTTGACTAGCACAGATACGCAGTATTTT CASTLTSTDTQYF
TRBJ2-3 15 TRBD2 many TRBV12-3/TRBV12-4 TGTGCCAGCAGCCATCTTACTAGCGGGATAGATACGCAGTATTTT CASSHLTSGIDTQYF
TRBJ2-6 18 TRBD1 . TRBV19 TGTGCCAGTAGTGTCCCGGGGGACAGGGGGCGAGGGGCCAACGTCCTGACTTTC CASSVPGDRGRGANVLTF
TRBJ2-7 15 . many TRBV12-3/TRBV12-4 TGTGCCAGCAGGCTAACAGGGACCCTCTCCTACGAGCAGTACTTC CASRLTGTLSYEQYF